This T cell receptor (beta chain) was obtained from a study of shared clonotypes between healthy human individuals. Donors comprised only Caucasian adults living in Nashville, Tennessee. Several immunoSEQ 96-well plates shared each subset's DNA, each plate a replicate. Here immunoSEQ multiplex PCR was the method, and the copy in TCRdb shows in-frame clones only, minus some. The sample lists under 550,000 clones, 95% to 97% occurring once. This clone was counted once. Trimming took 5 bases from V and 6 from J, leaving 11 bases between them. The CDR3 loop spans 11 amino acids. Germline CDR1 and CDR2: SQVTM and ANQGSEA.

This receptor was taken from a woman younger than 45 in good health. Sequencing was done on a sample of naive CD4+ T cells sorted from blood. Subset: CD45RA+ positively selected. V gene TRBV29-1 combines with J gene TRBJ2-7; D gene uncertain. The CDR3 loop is CSVSGRSEQYF. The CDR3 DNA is TGCAGCGTTTCAGGTCGGAGCGAGCAGTACTTC.